The present entry profiles one TCR beta chain with its context. Authors' processing steps: The assay estimated nucleated cells by amplifying reference gene primers. Clones were read by immunoSEQ multiplex PCR, and TCRdb kept only the in-frame ones, dropping some. V, J and clone size derive from that table, while D and trimming were established from the DNA sequence. The data hold about 23,000 clones, with roughly four fifths observed a single time. The source of the sample is a study of blood T cell repertoires in COVID-19. Overall study context: The United States, Italy and Spain provided the acute and convalescent COVID-19 samples. PBMCs, B-cell-depleted T cells, or T cells were the source of the cDNA or gDNA that made up the material.

Germline V lookup: CDR1 KGHSH, CDR2 LQKENI. V shed 2 bases, J shed 5 bases, and the junction held 9 bases outside the gene matches. The CDR3 is made up of 17 amino acids. The sequenced material came from peripheral blood. J is TRBJ2-1 and V is TRBV18, with 10 positions matching TRBD2. The clonotype originates from a man between 65 and 85 years old with acute or convalescent COVID-19. The CDR3 loop reads CASSPMSSGGANNEQFF. In nucleotides, the CDR3 is TGTGCCAGCTCACCAATGTCGAGCGGGGGGGCCAACAATGAGCAGTTCTTC. Full variable domain (rest looked up from reference TRBV18 and TRBJ2-1): NAGVMQNPRHLVRRRGQEARLRCSPMKGHSHVYWYRQLPEEGLKFMVYLQKENIIDESGMPKERFSAEFPKEGPSILRIQQVVRGDSAAYFCASSPMSSGGANNEQFFGPGTRLTVL.